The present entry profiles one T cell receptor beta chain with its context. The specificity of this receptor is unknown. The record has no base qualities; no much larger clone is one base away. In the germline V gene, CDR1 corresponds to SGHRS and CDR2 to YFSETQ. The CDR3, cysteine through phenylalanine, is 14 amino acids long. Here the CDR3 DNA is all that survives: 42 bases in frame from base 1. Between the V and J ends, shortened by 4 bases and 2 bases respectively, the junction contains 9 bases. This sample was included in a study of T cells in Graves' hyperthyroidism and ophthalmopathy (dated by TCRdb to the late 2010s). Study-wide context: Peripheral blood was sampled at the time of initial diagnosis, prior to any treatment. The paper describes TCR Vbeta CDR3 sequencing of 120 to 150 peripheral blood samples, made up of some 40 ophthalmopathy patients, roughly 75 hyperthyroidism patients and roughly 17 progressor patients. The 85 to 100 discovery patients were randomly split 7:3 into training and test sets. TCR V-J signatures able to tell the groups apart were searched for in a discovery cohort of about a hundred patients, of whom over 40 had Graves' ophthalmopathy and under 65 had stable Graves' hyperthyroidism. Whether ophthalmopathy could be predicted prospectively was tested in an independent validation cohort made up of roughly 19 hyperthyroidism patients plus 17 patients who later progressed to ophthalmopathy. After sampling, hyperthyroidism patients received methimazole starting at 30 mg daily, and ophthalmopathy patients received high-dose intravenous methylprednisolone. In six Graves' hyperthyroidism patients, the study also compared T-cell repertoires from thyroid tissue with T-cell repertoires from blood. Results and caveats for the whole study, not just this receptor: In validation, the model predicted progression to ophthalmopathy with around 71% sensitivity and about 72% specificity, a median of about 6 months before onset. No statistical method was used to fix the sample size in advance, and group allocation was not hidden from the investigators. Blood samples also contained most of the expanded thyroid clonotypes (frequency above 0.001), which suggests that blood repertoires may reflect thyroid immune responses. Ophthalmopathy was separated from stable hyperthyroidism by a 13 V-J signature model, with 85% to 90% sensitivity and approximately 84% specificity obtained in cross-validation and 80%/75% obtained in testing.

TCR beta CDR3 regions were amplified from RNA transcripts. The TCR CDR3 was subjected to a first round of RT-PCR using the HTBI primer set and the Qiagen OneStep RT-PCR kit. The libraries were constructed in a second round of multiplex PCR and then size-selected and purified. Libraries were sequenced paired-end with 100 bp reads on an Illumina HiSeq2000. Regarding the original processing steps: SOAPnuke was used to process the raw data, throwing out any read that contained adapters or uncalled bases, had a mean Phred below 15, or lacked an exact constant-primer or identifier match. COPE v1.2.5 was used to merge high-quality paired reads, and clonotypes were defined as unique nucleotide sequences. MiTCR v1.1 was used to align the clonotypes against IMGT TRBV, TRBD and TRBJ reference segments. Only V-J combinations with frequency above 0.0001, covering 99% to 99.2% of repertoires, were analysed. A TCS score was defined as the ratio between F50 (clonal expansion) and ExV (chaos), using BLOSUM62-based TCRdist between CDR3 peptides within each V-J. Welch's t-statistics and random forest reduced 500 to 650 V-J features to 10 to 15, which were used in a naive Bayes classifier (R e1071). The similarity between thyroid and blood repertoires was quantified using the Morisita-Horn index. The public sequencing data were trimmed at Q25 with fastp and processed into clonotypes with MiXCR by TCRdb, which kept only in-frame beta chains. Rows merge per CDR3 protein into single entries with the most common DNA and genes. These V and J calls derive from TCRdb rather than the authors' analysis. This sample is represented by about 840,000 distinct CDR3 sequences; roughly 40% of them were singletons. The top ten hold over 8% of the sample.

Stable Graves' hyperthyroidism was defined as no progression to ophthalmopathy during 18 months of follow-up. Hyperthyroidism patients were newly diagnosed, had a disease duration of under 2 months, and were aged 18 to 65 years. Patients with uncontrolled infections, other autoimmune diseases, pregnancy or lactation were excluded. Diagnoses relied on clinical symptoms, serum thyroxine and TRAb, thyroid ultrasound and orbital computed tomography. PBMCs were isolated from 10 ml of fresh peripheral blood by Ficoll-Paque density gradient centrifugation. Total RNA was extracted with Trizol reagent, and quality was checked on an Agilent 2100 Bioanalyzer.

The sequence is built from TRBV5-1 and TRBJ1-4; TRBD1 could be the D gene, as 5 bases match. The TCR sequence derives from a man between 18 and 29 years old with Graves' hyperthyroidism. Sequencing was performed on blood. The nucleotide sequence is TGCGCCAGCAGCGACAGTAGCACTAATGAAAAACTGTTTTTT. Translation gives CASSDSSTNEKLFF. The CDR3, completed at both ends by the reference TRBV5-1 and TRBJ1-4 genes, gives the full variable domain KAGVTQTPRYLIKTRGQQVTLSCSPISGHRSVSWYQQTPGQGLQFLFEYFSETQRNKGNFPGRFSGRQFSNSRSEMNVSTLELGDSALYLCASSDSSTNEKLFFGSGTQLSVL.